The 16 T cell receptor beta chains reported below all come from one sample, sequenced in a study of blood T cell repertoires in COVID-19. Data came from immunoSEQ multiplex PCR; TCRdb stores just in-frame clones and leaves some out. The data hold a few hundred thousand clones, with 86% observed a single time. The sequencing sample was made of peripheral blood. These receptors were collected from a woman aged 45 to 65 with acute or convalescent COVID-19.

V and J are TRBV6-2 or TRBV6-3 and TRBJ2-5, with 11 bases fitting TRBD2. J gave up 2 bases and V 2 bases, and 7 bases lay outside the gene matches. The CDR3 contains 17 residues. Germline CDR1 and CDR2: MNHEY and SVGEGT. DNA of the CDR3: TGTGCCAGCAGTTACAGGATCACTAGCGGGGGACAAGAGACCCAGTACTTC. This translates into CASSYRITSGGQETQYF.

V is TRBV27 and J is TRBJ1-2; possibly TRBD1 for D (6 bases). The germline gives CDR1 MNHEY, CDR2 SMNVEV (reference sequence). Trimming pared 5 bases from V and 3 bases from J, leaving 13 bases between. The CDR3 is 14 amino acids. The CDR3 DNA follows: TGTGCCAGCAGTAATACTCGACAGGACTATGGCTACACCTTC. Amino acid sequence: CASSNTRQDYGYTF.

The chain couples TRBV5-1 to TRBJ2-7, with TRBD2 identical over 10 bases. The CDR3 consists of 14 residues. With V trimmed by 4 bases and J by 3 bases, 4 bases remained unmatched. The germline gives CDR1 SGHRS, CDR2 YFSETQ. CDR3: CASSLGTSDYEQYF. Written as DNA, the CDR3 is TGCGCCAGCAGCCTCGGGACTAGCGACTACGAGCAGTACTTC.

This clone is a singleton in its sample. The V gene is TRBV29-1, the J gene TRBJ2-3; tentatively, D is TRBD1 (6 bases). The germline gives CDR1 SQVTM, CDR2 ANQGSEA. CDR3 length: 11 residues. Trimming took 8 bases from V and 5 from J, leaving 11 bases between them. For the CDR3, the DNA is TGCAGCCCCCGGACAGAAGATACGCAGTATTTT. Its protein product is CSPRTEDTQYF.

The chain uses TRBV6-5 and TRBJ2-2; D is uncertain. CDR1 is MNHEY, CDR2 SVGAGI, per germline. The CDR3 length is 13 residues. V shed 0 bases and J shed 8 bases, with 7 bases lying between them. The CDR3: CASSYSPKGELFF. As DNA, the CDR3 is TGTGCCAGCAGTTACTCCCCAAAAGGGGAGCTGTTTTTT.

J is TRBJ2-5 and V is TRBV7-3; the D gene is possibly TRBD1 (6 bases). From germline, CDR1 is SGHTA and CDR2 FQGTGA. Trimming cost V 3 bases and J 0 bases, with 11 bases left between them. The CDR3 is 15 residues long. CDR3 nucleotide sequence: TGTGCCAGCAGCTTGAACAGGGCTAACCAAGAGACCCAGTACTTC. This gives the protein CASSLNRANQETQYF.

The chain recombines TRBV24-1 with TRBJ2-2, with D maybe TRBD2 (6 bases). Germline assignment: CDR1 KGHDR and CDR2 SFDVKD. Trimming took off 2 bases at V and 0 bases at J, with 9 bases between the two ends. This CDR3 spans 16 amino acids. CDR3 in amino acids: CATSDYWRANTGELFF. Here the CDR3 DNA reads TGTGCCACCAGTGATTATTGGAGGGCGAACACCGGGGAGCTGTTTTTT.

CDR3 sequence reads: CASRLAYWTSGQLGNTGELFF. The CDR3 DNA reads TGTGCAAGTCGCTTAGCGTATTGGACTAGCGGACAATTGGGGAACACCGGGGAGCTGTTTTTT. The chain links TRBV12-2 to TRBJ2-2; whether TRBD2, the table's D call, matches the DNA was not checked. TRBV12-2 corresponds to a pseudogene. There are 21 residues in the CDR3.

This rearrangement joins TRBV18 to TRBJ1-1, with a tentative D call TRBD1 (6 bases). Trimming cost V 5 bases and J 5 bases, with 15 bases left between them. The CDR3 is 14 residues long. Germline CDR1 reads KGHSH; CDR2 reads LQKENI. CDR3 loop: CASSAPGGLTEAFF. The DNA for the CDR3 is TGTGCCAGCTCAGCCCCCGGGGGGCTTACTGAAGCTTTCTTT.

The gene calls are TRBV9 and TRBJ1-3; 7 nucleotides align to TRBD1. V dropped 4 bases and J dropped 4; count of bases not matched to a gene: 14. The germline CDR1 and CDR2 sequences are SGDLS and YYNGEE. The CDR3 contains 17 residues. The CDR3 coding sequence is TGTGCCAGCAGCCGCCCCCGGACAGGTACAAGGGGAAACACCATATATTTT. It encodes CASSRPRTGTRGNTIYF.

This chain links TRBV7-6 with TRBJ1-4; 7 bases map to TRBD1. V was clipped by 4 bases and J by 7 bases; unmatched bases: 6. The germline V gene has CDR1 SGHVS and CDR2 FNYEAQ. The CDR3 consists of 14 residues. The CDR3 DNA follows: TGTGCCAGCAGCTACGGGACAGTTCCTGAAAAACTGTTTTTT. Translated, it gives CASSYGTVPEKLFF.

The chain employs TRBV5-5 and TRBJ2-1; D may be TRBD2 (5 bases). CDR1 and CDR2 (germline): SGHKS, YYEKEE (reference sequence). This CDR3 comprises 15 residues. V lost 2 bases and J lost 7, with 16 bases in between. DNA of the CDR3: TGTGCCAGCAGCTTCTCAACTAGACCCCAAAATGAGCAGTTCTTC. It is translated as CASSFSTRPQNEQFF.

The gene calls are TRBV28 and TRBJ2-3; weak D call: TRBD1 (7 bases). CDR1 and CDR2 from the germline V gene are MDHEN and SYDVKM. This CDR3 has 16 residues. V was trimmed by 1 base and J by 3 bases, leaving 14 bases between them. Written as DNA, the CDR3 is TGTGCCAGCAGTTTATCCAGGGGGAGCGGGACAGATACGCAGTATTTT. Its protein is CASSLSRGSGTDTQYF.

The chain links TRBV24-1 to TRBJ1-2; 8 bases agree with TRBD1. Germline CDR1 reads KGHDR; CDR2 reads SFDVKD. After removal of 12 bases from V and 6 bases from J, the junction contained 8 bases not matched to a gene. This CDR3 is built from 12 residues. CDR3 loop: CAASGQEDGYTF. The CDR3, as DNA: TGTGCCGCGTCGGGACAGGAGGATGGCTACACCTTC.

CDR3 in amino acids: CATSDLQGSNNEQFF. Here the CDR3 DNA reads TGTGCCACCAGTGATTTGCAGGGCAGCAACAATGAGCAGTTCTTC. V is TRBV24-1 and J is TRBJ2-1; D is perhaps TRBD1 (5 bases). Germline V lookup: CDR1 KGHDR, CDR2 SFDVKD. The V gene lost 0 bases and the J gene lost 5 bases, with 10 bases spanning the gap. CDR3 length: 15 residues.

This clone was counted between two and nine times. The chain combines TRBV5-1 with TRBJ2-2, with 9 bases identical to TRBD2. Germline assignment: CDR1 SGHRS and CDR2 YFSETQ. The CDR3 consists of 15 residues. With V trimmed by 3 bases and J by 6 bases, 6 bases remained unmatched. The CDR3 nucleotides read TGCGCCAGCAGCTCGGATCTAGCGGGATCCGGGGAGCTGTTTTTT. Translation gives CASSSDLAGSGELFF.